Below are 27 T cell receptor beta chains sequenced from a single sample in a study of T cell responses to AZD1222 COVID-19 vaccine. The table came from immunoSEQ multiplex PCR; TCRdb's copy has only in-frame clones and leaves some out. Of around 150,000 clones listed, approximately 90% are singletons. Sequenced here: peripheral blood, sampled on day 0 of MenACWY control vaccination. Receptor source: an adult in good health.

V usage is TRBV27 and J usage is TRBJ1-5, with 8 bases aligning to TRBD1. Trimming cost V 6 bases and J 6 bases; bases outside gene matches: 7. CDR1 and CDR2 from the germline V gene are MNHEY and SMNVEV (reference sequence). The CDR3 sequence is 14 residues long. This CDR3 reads CASRVGQGVQPQHF. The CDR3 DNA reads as TGTGCCAGCAGAGTCGGACAGGGTGTTCAGCCCCAGCATTTT.

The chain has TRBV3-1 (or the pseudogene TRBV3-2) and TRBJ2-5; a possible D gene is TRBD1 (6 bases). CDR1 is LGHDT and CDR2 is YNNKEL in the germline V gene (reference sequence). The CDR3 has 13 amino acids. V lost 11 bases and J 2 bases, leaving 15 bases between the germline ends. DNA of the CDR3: TGTGCCCACTCGAGGGGGATTCAAGAGACCCAGTACTTC. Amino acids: CAHSRGIQETQYF.

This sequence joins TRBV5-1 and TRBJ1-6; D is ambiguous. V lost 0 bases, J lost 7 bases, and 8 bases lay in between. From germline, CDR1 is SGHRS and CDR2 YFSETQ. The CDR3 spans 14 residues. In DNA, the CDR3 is TGCGCCAGCAGCTTGGAATCCGGGAATTCACCCCTCCACTTT. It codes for CASSLESGNSPLHF.

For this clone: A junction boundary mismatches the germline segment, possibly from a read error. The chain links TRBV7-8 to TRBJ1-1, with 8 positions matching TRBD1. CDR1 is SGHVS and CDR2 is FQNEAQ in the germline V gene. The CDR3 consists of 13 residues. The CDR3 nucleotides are TGTGCCAGCAGCTTACAGGGGGCAGCCCCATGGGTCTTT. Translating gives CASSLQGAAPWVF. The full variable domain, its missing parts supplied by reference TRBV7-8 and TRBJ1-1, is GAGVSQSPRYKVAKRGQDVALRCDPISGHVSLFWYQQALGQGPEFLTYFQNEAQLDKSGLPSDRFFAERPEGSVSTLKIQRTQQEDSAVYLCASSLQGAAPWVFGQGTRLTVV.

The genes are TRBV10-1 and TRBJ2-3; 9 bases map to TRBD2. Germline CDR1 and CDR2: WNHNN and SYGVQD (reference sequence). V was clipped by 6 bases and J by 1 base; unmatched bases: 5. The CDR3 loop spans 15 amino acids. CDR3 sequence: CASSQASGGTDTQYF. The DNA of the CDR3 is TGCGCCAGCAGCCAGGCTAGCGGGGGCACAGATACGCAGTATTTT.

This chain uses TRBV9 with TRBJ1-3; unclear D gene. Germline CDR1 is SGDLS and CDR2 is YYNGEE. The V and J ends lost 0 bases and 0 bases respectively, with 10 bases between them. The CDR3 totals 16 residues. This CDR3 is CASSVDRRPSGNTIYF. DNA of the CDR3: TGTGCCAGCAGCGTAGATCGGAGGCCCTCTGGAAACACCATATATTTT.

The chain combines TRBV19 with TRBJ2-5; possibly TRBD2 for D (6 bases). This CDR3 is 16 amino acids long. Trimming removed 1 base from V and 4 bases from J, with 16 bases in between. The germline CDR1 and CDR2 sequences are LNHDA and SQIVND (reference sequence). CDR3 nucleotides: TGTGCCAGTAGTATAGGGAGCGGGCGAGTGGGAGAGACCCAGTACTTC. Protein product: CASSIGSGRVGETQYF.

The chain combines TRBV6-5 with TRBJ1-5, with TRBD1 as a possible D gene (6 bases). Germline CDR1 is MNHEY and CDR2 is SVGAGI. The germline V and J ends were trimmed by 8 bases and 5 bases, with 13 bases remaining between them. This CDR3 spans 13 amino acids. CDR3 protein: CASSRDNDQPQHF. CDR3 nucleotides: TGTGCCAGCTCCCGGGACAACGATCAGCCCCAGCATTTT.

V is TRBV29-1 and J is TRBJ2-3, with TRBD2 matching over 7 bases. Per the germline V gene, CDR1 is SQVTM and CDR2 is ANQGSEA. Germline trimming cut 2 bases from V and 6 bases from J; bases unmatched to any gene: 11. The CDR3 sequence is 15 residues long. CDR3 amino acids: CSVEKAGPLGDTQYF. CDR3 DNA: TGCAGCGTTGAAAAAGCGGGACCCCTGGGGGATACGCAGTATTTT.

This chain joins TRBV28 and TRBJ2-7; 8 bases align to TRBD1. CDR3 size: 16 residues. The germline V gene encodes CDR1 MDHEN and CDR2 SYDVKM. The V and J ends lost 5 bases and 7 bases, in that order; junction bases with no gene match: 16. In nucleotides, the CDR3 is TGTGCCAGCAGTCCGCCGACAGGGGCCACTAAGAATGAGCAGTACTTC. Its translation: CASSPPTGATKNEQYF.

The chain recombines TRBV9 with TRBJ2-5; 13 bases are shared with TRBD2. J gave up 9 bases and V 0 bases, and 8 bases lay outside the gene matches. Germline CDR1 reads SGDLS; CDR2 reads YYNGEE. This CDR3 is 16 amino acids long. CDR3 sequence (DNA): TGTGCCAGCAGCGTAGGCCACGGGACTAGCGGGGCGGCCCAGTACTTC. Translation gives CASSVGHGTSGAAQYF.

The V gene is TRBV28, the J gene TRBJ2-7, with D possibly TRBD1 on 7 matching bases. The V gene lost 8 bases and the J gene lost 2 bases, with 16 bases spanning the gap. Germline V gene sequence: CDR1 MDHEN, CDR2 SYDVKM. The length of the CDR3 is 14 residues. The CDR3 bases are TGTGCCAGCCAGGGGGGTAGCCGCCCCTACGAGCAGTACTTC. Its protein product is CASQGGSRPYEQYF.

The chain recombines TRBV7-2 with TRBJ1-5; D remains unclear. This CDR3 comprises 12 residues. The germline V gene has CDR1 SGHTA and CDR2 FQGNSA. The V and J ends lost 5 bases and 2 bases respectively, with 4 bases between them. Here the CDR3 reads CASSVGNQPQHF. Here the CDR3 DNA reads TGTGCCAGCAGCGTAGGCAATCAGCCCCAGCATTTT.

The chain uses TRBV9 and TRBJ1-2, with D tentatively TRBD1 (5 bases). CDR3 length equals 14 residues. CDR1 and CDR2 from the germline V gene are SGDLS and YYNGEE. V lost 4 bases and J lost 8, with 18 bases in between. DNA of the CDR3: TGTGCCAGCAGCACGAGCGGGCAGGGCTGGGGCTACACCTTC. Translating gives CASSTSGQGWGYTF. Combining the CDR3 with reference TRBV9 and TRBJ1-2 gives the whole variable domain DSGVTQTPKHLITATGQRVTLRCSPRSGDLSVYWYQQSLDQGLQFLIQYYNGEERAKGNILERFSAQQFPDLHSELNLSSLELGDSALYFCASSTSGQGWGYTFGSGTRLTVV.

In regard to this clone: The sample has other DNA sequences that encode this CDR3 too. Here the CDR3 DNA reads TGTGCCAGTAGTATCGGGTCTGGAAACACCATATATTTT. It is translated as CASSIGSGNTIYF. The gene calls are TRBV19 and TRBJ1-3; unclear D gene. The CDR3 totals 13 residues. Germline CDR1 reads LNHDA; CDR2 reads SQIVND (reference sequence). Trimming shortened V by 3 bases and J by 1 base, and 4 bases separated the two germline ends.

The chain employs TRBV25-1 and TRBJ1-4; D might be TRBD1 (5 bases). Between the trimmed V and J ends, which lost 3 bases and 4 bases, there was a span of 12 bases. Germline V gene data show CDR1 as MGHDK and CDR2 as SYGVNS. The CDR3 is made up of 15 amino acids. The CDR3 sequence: CASSDFRQLNEKLFF. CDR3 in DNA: TGTGCCAGCAGTGATTTTAGACAGCTTAATGAAAAACTGTTTTTT.

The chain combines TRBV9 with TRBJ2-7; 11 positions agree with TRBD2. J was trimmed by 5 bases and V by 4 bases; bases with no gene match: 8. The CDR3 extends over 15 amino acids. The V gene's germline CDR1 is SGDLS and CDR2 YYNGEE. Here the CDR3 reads CASSPSGRRSHEQYF. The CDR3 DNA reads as TGTGCCAGCAGCCCTAGCGGGAGGAGGTCCCACGAGCAGTACTTC.

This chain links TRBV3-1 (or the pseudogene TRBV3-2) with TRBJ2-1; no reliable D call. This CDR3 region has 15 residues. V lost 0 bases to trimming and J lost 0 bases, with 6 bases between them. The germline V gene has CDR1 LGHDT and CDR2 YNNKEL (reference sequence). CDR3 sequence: CASSQDLSSYNEQFF. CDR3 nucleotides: TGTGCCAGCAGCCAAGACTTGAGCTCCTACAATGAGCAGTTCTTC.

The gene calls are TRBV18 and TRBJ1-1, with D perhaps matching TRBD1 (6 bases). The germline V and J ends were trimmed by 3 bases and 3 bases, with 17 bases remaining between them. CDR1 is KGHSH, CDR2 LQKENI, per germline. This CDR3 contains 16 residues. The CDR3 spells CASSPVLRGSDTEAFF. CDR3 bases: TGTGCCAGCTCACCCGTTCTCAGGGGAAGCGACACTGAAGCTTTCTTT.

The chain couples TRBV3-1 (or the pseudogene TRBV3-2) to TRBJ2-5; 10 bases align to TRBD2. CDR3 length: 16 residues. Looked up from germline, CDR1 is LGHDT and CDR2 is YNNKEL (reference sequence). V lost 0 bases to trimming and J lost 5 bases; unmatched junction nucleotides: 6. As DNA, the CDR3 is TGTGCCAGCAGCCAAGAGCGGACTAGCGGAAGGGAGACCCAGTACTTC. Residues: CASSQERTSGRETQYF.

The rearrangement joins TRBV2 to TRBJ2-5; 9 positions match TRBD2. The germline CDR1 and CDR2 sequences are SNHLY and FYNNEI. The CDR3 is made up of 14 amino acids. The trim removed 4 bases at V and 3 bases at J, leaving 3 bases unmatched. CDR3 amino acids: CASSVRLAEETQYF. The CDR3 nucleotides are TGTGCCAGCAGTGTCAGACTAGCGGAAGAGACCCAGTACTTC.

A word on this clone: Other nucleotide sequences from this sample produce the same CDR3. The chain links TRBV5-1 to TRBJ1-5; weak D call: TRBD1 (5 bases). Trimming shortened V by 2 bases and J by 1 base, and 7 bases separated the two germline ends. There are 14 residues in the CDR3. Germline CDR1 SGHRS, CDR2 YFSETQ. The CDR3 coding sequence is TGCGCCAGCAGCTTTGGGGGAAGCAATCAGCCCCAGCATTTT. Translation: CASSFGGSNQPQHF.

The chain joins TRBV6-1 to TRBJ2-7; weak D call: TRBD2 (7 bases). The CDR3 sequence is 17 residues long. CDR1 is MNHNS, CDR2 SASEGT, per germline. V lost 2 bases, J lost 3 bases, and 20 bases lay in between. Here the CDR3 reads CASSERGWAGEGYEQYF. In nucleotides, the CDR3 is TGTGCCAGCAGTGAACGGGGATGGGCAGGGGAGGGCTACGAGCAGTACTTC.

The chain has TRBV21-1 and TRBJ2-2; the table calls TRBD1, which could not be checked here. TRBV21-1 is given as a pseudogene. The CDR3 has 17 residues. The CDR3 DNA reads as TGTGCCAGCAGCAAAGGGGGACAGGCCGCGAACACCGGGGAGCTGTTTTTT. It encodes CASSKGGQAANTGELFF.

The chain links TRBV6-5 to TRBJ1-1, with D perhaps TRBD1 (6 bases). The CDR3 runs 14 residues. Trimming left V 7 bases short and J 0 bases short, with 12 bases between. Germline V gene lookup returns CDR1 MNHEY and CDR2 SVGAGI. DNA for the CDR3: TGTGCCAGCAACCCGACAGGAATGAACACTGAAGCTTTCTTT. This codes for CASNPTGMNTEAFF.

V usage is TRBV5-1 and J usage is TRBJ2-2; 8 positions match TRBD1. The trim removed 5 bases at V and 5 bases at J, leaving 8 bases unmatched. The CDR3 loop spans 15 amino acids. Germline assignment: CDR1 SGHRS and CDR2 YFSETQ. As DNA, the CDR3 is TGCGCCAGCAGTAGGAAACAGGGGGAGACCGGGGAGCTGTTTTTT. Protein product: CASSRKQGETGELFF.

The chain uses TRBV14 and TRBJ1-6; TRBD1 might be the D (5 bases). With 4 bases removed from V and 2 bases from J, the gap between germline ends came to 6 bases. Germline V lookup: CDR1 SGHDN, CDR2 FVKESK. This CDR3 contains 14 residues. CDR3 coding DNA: TGTGCCAGCAGCCTACAGGCCTATAATTCACCCCTCCACTTT. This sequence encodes CASSLQAYNSPLHF.